Following are 15 T cell receptor beta chains from one sample sequenced in a study of cytomegalovirus exposure and HLA in healthy donors. Both 60 Vbeta primers and 13 Jbeta primers went into the PCR. Here immunoSEQ multiplex PCR was the method, and the copy in TCRdb shows in-frame clones only, minus some. The sample has some 120,000 clones, roughly 85% seen once. The sequenced material came from PBMCs. The receptors were gathered from a man aged 18 to 30 in good health and CMV-seropositive.

The rearrangement joins TRBV5-1 to TRBJ2-1; no definite D call. V was clipped by 3 bases and J by 6 bases, with 13 bases between them. CDR3 length equals 14 residues. Germline CDR1 and CDR2: SGHRS and YFSETQ. CDR3 bases: TGCGCCAGCAGCTCAAACCCTGGCCGCAATGAGCAGTTCTTC. Its translation: CASSSNPGRNEQFF.

This chain joins TRBV4-1 and TRBJ2-3, with D uncertain. Germline CDR1 reads MGHRA; CDR2 reads YSYEKL. Deletions cut 1 base from V and 0 bases from J, with 11 bases between. This CDR3 has 16 residues. The CDR3 nucleotides are TGCGCCAGCAGCCAAGGGTTGGCTTCTAGCACAGATACGCAGTATTTT. This encodes CASSQGLASSTDTQYF.

This sequence joins TRBV29-1 and TRBJ2-2; 10 nucleotides line up with TRBD1. Germline V gene sequence: CDR1 SQVTM, CDR2 ANQGSEA. V was pared by 7 bases and J by 5 bases, with 4 bases of the junction left unmatched. The length of the CDR3 is 13 residues. This CDR3 reads CSGRTGGTGELFF. CDR3 in DNA: TGCAGCGGAAGGACAGGGGGGACCGGGGAGCTGTTTTTT.

The chain joins TRBV15 to TRBJ2-3; TRBD2 aligns across 9 bases. The CDR3 has 17 residues. Germline V gene data show CDR1 as LNHNV and CDR2 as YYDKDF (reference sequence). Trimming took 3 bases from V and 3 from J; bases not matched to a gene: 10. The CDR3 coding sequence is TGTGCCACCAGCAGGGACGAACCGGGACTAGCAACAGATACGCAGTATTTT. Translated, it gives CATSRDEPGLATDTQYF.

The chain couples TRBV7-6 to TRBJ2-1, with D tentatively TRBD2 (5 bases). The CDR3 runs to 13 residues. Germline V gives CDR1 SGHVS, CDR2 FNYEAQ. Trimming pared 4 bases from V and 4 bases from J, leaving 8 bases between. The chain's CDR3 is CASSSSGYNEQFF. DNA for the CDR3: TGTGCCAGCAGCTCCTCGGGATACAATGAGCAGTTCTTC.

This chain links TRBV9 with TRBJ1-1, with a possible D match to TRBD1 (5 bases). CDR1 and CDR2 (germline): SGDLS, YYNGEE. Trimming cost V 0 bases and J 8 bases, with 11 bases left between them. This CDR3 is built from 13 residues. The CDR3, as DNA: TGTGCCAGCAGCGTAGAAGGGGTTGGGGAAGCTTTCTTT. It specifies CASSVEGVGEAFF.

This chain links TRBV5-1 with TRBJ1-2; 9 positions match TRBD1. The V and J ends lost 3 bases and 1 base, in that order; junction bases with no gene match: 1. This CDR3 is 14 amino acids long. The germline V gene encodes CDR1 SGHRS and CDR2 YFSETQ. The CDR3 DNA reads as TGCGCCAGCAGCTGGGGACAGGGTAACTATGGCTACACCTTC. This encodes CASSWGQGNYGYTF.

This clone came up once. The CDR3 is CASSPSPDSPLHF. Written as DNA, the CDR3 is TGTGCCAGCTCACCGAGTCCGGATTCACCCCTCCACTTT. This chain links TRBV18 with TRBJ1-6; D is ambiguous. This CDR3 has 13 amino acids. Between the trimmed V and J ends, which lost 3 bases and 8 bases, there was a span of 8 bases. Germline values: CDR1 KGHSH, CDR2 LQKENI.

The chain has TRBV2 and TRBJ2-2; no definite D call. The CDR3 totals 14 residues. Per the germline V gene, CDR1 is SNHLY and CDR2 is FYNNEI. Trimming took 8 bases from V and 2 from J, leaving 12 bases between them. CDR3 DNA: TGTGCCAGCCCGCGCGAACTAAACACCGGGGAGCTGTTTTTT. Amino acids: CASPRELNTGELFF.

The J gene is TRBJ1-1, the V gene TRBV6-5, with 7 bases that match TRBD1. Germline-derived CDR1 and CDR2 are MNHEY and SVGAGI. The CDR3 is made up of 13 amino acids. Losses at the gene ends were 5 bases for V and 3 bases for J; bases not matched to a gene: 3. CDR3 residues: CASSRDSDTEAFF. DNA for the CDR3: TGTGCCAGCAGTAGGGACAGTGACACTGAAGCTTTCTTT.

This chain uses TRBV27 with TRBJ1-6, with unresolved D. Trimming took off 3 bases at V and 0 bases at J, with 6 bases between the two ends. In germline, CDR1 is MNHEY, CDR2 SMNVEV (reference sequence). The CDR3 runs 15 residues. CDR3 nucleotides: TGTGCCAGCAGTTTCGAGAGCTCCTATAATTCACCCCTCCACTTT. This gives the protein CASSFESSYNSPLHF.

The rearrangement links TRBV7-8 to TRBJ2-7; 10 nucleotides align to TRBD1. Germline values: CDR1 SGHVS, CDR2 FQNEAQ. The V gene end was trimmed by 8 bases and the J gene end by 4 bases; junction bases not matched to a gene: 8. This CDR3 region has 14 residues. The DNA of the CDR3 is TGTGCCAGCTCCCTAAGGGACAGGGGTTACGAGCAGTACTTC. Encoded protein: CASSLRDRGYEQYF.

The V gene is TRBV28, the J gene TRBJ1-6, with no clear D. Per germline, CDR1 MDHEN and CDR2 SYDVKM. V was pared by 5 bases and J by 14 bases, with 10 bases between. This CDR3 has 11 residues. The CDR3 nucleotides are TGTGCCAGCAGTAAGGAGGTATCCCTCCACTTT. This gives the protein CASSKEVSLHF.

The chain carries TRBV5-4 and TRBJ2-2, with D possibly matching TRBD2 (6 bases). Per germline, CDR1 SGHNT and CDR2 YYREEE (reference sequence). The CDR3 length is 17 residues. The V end lost 2 bases, the J end lost 0 bases, and 14 bases lay between the germline ends. The CDR3 here is CASSFPRDSSNTGELFF. The CDR3 nucleotides are TGTGCCAGCAGCTTTCCCCGGGACTCTTCGAACACCGGGGAGCTGTTTTTT.

This sequence joins TRBV9 and TRBJ1-6, with D possibly being TRBD1 (5 bases). This CDR3 spans 17 amino acids. The V gene's germline CDR1 is SGDLS and CDR2 YYNGEE. Trimming stripped 2 bases from V and 11 bases from J, with 23 bases between. CDR3 residues: CASSVGAFGGPGPPLHF. CDR3 sequence (DNA): TGTGCCAGCAGCGTTGGGGCCTTCGGGGGTCCCGGTCCACCCCTCCACTTT.